This TCR beta chain was profiled in a study of identical twins. The CDR3 has 14 amino acids. CDR1 is ENHRY and CDR2 is SYGVKD in the germline V gene. TCRdb ran MiXCR on the 5' RACE reads and lists one entry per CDR3 protein. The sample records roughly 1.6 million distinct CDR3 sequences, roughly 35% being singletons. Everyone who gave samples was a healthy Caucasian. V gene TRBV10-3 combines with J gene TRBJ2-4; 8 nucleotides align to TRBD2. The tail of the sequence fits TRBJ2-7 better, so the J call may be wrong. The origin of this receptor is a newborn girl in good health. Source material: cord blood. The CDR3 sequence: CAISGLTGGYEQYF. Here the CDR3 DNA reads TGTGCCATCAGCGGACTAACGGGAGGGTACGAGCAGTACTTC.